This record covers a single TCR beta chain. Its antigen is unknown. Assay used: immunoSEQ multiplex PCR; TCRdb lists only in-frame clones, some missing. The repertoire holds around 78,000 clones, with roughly 87% as singletons. Looked up from germline, CDR1 is SNHLY and CDR2 is FYNNEI. The germline V and J ends were trimmed by 2 bases and 6 bases, with 14 bases remaining between them. This CDR3 spans 15 amino acids. This sample is part of a study of T cell responses to AZD1222 COVID-19 vaccine. General study points: With dominance at 160-218 and 743-854, vaccine-associated CD4 TCRs spanned spike. It was only after the peak T cell response that any repertoires were sampled. The sample set comprised mostly white British donors with more females, and clonal diversity was possibly underestimated.

This receptor was obtained from an adult in good health. The chain is built from TRBV2 and TRBJ2-1, with D possibly called TRBD1 or TRBD2 (5 bases each). This material consisted of peripheral blood, taken on day 0 of AZD1222 vaccination. CDR3 loop: CASSERGDHSNEQFF. Written as DNA, the CDR3 is TGTGCCAGCAGTGAACGGGGCGATCACAGCAATGAGCAGTTCTTC.